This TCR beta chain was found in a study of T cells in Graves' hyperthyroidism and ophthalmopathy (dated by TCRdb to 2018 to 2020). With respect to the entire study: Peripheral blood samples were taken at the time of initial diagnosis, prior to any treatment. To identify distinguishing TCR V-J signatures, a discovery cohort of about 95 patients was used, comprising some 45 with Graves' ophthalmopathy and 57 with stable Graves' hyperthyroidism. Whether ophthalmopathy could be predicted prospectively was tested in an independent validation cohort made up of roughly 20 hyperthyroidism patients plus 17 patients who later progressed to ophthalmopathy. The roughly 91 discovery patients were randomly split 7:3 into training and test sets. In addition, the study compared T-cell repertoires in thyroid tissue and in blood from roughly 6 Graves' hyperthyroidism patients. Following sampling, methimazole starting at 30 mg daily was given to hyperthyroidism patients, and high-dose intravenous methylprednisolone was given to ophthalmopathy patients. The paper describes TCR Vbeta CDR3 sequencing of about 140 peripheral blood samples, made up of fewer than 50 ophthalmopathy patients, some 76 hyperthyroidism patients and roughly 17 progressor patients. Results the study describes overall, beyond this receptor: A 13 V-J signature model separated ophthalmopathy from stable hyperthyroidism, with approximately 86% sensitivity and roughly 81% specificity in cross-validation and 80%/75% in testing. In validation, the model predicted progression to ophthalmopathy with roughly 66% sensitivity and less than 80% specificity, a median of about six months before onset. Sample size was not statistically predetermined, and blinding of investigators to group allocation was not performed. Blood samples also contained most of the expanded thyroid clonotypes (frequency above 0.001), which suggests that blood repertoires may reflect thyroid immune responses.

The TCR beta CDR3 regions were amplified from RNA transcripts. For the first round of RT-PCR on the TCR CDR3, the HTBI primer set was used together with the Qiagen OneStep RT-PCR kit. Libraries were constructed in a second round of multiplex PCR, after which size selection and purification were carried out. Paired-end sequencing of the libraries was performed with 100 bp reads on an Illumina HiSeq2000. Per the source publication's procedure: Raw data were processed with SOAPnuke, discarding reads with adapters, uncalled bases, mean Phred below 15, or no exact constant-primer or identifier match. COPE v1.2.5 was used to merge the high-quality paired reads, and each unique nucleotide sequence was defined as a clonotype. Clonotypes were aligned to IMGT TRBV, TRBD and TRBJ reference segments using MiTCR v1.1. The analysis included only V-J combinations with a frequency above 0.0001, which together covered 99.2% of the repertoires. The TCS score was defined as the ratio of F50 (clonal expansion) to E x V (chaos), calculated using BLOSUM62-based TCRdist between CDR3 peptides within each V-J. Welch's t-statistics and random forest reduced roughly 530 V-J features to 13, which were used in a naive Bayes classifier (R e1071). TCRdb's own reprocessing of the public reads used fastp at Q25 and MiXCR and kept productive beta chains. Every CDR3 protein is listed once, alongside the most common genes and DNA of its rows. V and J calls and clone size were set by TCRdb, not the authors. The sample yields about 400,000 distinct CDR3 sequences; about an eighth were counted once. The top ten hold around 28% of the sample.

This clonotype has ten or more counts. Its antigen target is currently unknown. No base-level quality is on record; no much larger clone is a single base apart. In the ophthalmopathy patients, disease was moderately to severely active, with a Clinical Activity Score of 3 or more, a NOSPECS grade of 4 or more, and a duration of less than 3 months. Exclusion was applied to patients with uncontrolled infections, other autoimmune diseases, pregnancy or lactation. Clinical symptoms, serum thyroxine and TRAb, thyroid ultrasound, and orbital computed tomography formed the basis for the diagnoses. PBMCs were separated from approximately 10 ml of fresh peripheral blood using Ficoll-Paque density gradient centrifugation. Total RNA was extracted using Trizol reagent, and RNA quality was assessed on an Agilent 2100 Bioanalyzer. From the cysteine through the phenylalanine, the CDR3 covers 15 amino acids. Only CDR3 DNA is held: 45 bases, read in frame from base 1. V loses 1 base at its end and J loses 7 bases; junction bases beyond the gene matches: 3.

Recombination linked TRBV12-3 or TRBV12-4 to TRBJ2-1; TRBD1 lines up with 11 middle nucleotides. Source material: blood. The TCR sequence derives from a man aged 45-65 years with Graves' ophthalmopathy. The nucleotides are TGTGCCAGCAGTTTAGGGGACAGGGGGATGAATGAGCAGTTCTTC. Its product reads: CASSLGDRGMNEQFF.